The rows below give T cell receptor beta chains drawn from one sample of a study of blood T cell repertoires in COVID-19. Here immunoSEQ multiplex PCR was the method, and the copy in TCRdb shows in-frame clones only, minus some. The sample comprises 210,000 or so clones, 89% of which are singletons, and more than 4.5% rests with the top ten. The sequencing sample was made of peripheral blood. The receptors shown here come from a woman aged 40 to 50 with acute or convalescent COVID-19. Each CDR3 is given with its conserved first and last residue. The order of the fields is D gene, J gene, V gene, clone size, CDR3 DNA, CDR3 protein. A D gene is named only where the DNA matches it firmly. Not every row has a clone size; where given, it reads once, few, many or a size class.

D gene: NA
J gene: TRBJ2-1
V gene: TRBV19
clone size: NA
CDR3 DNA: TGTGCCAGTAGTCCCCGACAGTACAATGAGCAGTTCTTC
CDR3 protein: CASSPRQYNEQFF

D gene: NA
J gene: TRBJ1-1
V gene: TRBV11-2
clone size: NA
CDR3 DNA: TGTGCCAGCACTATCCGGGGAGTGAACACTGAAGCTTTCTTT
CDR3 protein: CASTIRGVNTEAFF

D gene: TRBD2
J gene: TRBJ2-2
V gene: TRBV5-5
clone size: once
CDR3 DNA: TGTGCCAGCAGCTTGGTGGCGGGGGTGACCGGGGAGCTGTTTTTT
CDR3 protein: CASSLVAGVTGELFF

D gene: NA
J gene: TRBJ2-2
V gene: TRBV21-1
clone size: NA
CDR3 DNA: TGTGCCAGCAGCAGTGGCGGCACCGGGGAGCTGTTTTTT
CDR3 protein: CASSSGGTGELFF

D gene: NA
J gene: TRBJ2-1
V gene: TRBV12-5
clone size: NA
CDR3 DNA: TGTGCTAGTGGTTTGGTACGATCCGGGGTATTGGATGAGCAGTTCTTC
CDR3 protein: CASGLVRSGVLDEQFF

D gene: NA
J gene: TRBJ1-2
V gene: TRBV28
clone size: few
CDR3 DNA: TGTGCCAGCACCCGGAGAGAAGCTAACTATGGCTACACCTTC
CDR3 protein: CASTRREANYGYTF

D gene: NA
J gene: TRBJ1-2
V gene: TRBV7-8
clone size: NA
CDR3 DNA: TGTGCCAGCAGCCCGCAGGGGTATGACTATGGCTACACCTTC
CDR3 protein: CASSPQGYDYGYTF

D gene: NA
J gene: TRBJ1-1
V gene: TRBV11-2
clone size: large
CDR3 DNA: TGTGCCAGCAGCTTAGCAGGGGCCGTTGAAGCTTTCTTT
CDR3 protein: CASSLAGAVEAFF

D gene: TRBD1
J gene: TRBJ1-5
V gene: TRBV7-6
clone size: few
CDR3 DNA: TGTGCCAGCAGCTCTTTCCGGGACAGGGAGCTCGGAATGCATTTT
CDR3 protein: CASSSFRDRELGMHF

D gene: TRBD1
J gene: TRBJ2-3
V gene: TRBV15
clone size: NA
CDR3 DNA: TGTGCCACCAGCAGAGACAGGGGGCAGGTGGATACGCAGTATTTT
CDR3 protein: CATSRDRGQVDTQYF

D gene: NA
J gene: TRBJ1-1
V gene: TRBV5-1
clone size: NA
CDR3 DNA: TGCGCCAGCAGCTTGGAGCCGCTCCAGGGGACTGAAGCTTTCTTT
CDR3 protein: CASSLEPLQGTEAFF

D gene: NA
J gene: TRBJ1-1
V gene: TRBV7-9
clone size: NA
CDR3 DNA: TGTGCCAGCAGCTCCAGTATTTTAAACACTGAAGCTTTCTTT
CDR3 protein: CASSSSILNTEAFF

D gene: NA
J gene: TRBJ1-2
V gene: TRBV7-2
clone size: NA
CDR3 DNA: TGTGCCAGCAGCTTAGGTCGGTTCTATGGCTACACCTTC
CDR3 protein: CASSLGRFYGYTF

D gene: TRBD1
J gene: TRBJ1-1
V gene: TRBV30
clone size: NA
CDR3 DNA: TGTGCCTGGAACCTCGGGACAGGGGAGAACACTGAAGCTTTCTTT
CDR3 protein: CAWNLGTGENTEAFF

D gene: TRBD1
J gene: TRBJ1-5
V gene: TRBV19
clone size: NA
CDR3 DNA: TGTGCCAGTAGTACCCTAACAGGGGGCAGATTCGAGCCCCAGCATTTT
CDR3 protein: CASSTLTGGRFEPQHF

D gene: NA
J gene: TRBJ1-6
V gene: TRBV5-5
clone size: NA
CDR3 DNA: TGTGCCAGCAGCCCCCGGAGTGCCTATAATTCACCCCTCCACTTT
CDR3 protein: CASSPRSAYNSPLHF

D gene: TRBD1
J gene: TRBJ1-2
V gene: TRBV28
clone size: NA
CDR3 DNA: TGTGCCAGCAGTCCAGTTAACAGGGGTCGGTATGGCTACACCTTC
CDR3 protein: CASSPVNRGRYGYTF

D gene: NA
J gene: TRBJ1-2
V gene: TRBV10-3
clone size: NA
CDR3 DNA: TGTGCCACCGCTGCCGGCTATGGCTACACCTTC
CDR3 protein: CATAAGYGYTF

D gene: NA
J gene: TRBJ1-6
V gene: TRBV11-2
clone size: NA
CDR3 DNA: TGTGCCAGCAGCTTAAGCAGCGTCGGTTCACCCCTCCACTTT
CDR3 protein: CASSLSSVGSPLHF

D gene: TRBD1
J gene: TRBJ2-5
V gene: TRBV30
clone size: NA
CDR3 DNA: TGTGCCTGGAGTGTACGAGGGGGCCGGTGGCAGACCCAGTACTTC
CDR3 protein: CAWSVRGGRWQTQYF

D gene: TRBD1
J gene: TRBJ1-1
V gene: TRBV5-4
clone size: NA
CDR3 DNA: TGTGCCAGCAGCCCTACAGGGGGCGCGGGAGCTTTCTTT
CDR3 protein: CASSPTGGAGAFF

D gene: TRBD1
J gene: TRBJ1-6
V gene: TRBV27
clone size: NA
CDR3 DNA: TGTGCCAGCAGACCCGGGACAGGTAATTCACCCCTCCACTTT
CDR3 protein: CASRPGTGNSPLHF

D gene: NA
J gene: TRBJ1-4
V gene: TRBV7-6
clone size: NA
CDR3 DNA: TGTGCCAGCAGCCCACTCGTGGGAGGGAATCCCAAAACAAATGAAAAACTGTTTTTT
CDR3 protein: CASSPLVGGNPKTNEKLFF

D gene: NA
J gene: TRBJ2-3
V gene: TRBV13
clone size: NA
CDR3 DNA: TGTGCCAGCAGCTTAAGGAGGGCGAGCACAGATACGCAGTATTTT
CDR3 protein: CASSLRRASTDTQYF

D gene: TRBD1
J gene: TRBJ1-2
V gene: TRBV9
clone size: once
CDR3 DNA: TGTGCCAGCAGCGTAGGACAGGGGAACTATGGCTACACCTTC
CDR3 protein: CASSVGQGNYGYTF

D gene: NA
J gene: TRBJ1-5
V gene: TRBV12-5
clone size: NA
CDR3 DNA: TGTGCTAGTGCCCAGGAGGGGCCGCGGCCCCAGCATTTT
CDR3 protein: CASAQEGPRPQHF

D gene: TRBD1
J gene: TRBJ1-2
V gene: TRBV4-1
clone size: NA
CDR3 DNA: TGCGCCAGCAGCCCGGTACCGGGACAGTTTATCTATGGCTACACCTTC
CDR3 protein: CASSPVPGQFIYGYTF

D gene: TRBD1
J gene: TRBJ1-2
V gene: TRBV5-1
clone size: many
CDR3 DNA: TGCGCCAGCAGCTCAACGCCCCCAGGGGGCCATGGCTACACCTTC
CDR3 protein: CASSSTPPGGHGYTF